One and the same sample provided the 23 T cell receptor beta chains below, sequenced in a study of blood T cell repertoires in COVID-19. Produced via immunoSEQ multiplex PCR; TCRdb's table is partial and in-frame only. The sample includes some 210,000 clones, 89% of them seen just once. The sequenced sample was peripheral blood. These TCRs come from a woman aged 40 to 49 with acute or convalescent COVID-19.

The J gene is TRBJ1-5, the V gene TRBV21-1; the DNA was not compared with TRBD1, the D call given in the table. TRBV21-1 has pseudogene status. The CDR3 is 16 amino acids. In nucleotides, the CDR3 is TGTGCCAGCAGCTTACGACAGGGGGTTTGGAATCAGCCCCAGCATTTT. It translates to CASSLRQGVWNQPQHF.

The chain uses TRBV18 and TRBJ2-3, with 7 bases aligning to TRBD2. This CDR3 has 15 amino acids. Germline CDR1 is KGHSH and CDR2 is LQKENI. Trimming took 3 bases from V and 0 from J; bases not matched to a gene: 3. The CDR3 DNA reads TGTGCCAGCTCACCGGGAGGGGCAAGCACAGATACGCAGTATTTT. Encoded protein: CASSPGGASTDTQYF. The full variable domain, its missing parts supplied by reference TRBV18 and TRBJ2-3, is NAGVMQNPRHLVRRRGQEARLRCSPMKGHSHVYWYRQLPEEGLKFMVYLQKENIIDESGMPKERFSAEFPKEGPSILRIQQVVRGDSAAYFCASSPGGASTDTQYFGPGTRLTVL.

J is TRBJ2-1 and V is TRBV28, with a possible D match to TRBD2 (5 bases). Germline CDR1 MDHEN, CDR2 SYDVKM. V was clipped by 4 bases and J by 5 bases, with 15 bases between them. The CDR3 covers 15 residues. The CDR3, as DNA: TGTGCCAGCAGTTCGGACTGGCCCGAGGACAATGAGCAGTTCTTC. Encoded protein: CASSSDWPEDNEQFF. The whole variable domain, filled in from reference TRBV28 and TRBJ2-1, reads DVKVTQSSRYLVKRTGEKVFLECVQDMDHENMFWYRQDPGLGLRLIYFSYDVKMKEKGDIPEGYSVSREKKERFSLILESASTNQTSMYLCASSSDWPEDNEQFFGPGTRLTVL.

The V call is TRBV3-1 (or the pseudogene TRBV3-2), the J call TRBJ2-2; 9 bases are a match to TRBD1. Per the germline V gene, CDR1 is LGHDT and CDR2 is YNNKEL (reference sequence). This CDR3 has 15 amino acids. Unmatched junction bases numbered 2, after V lost 4 bases and J lost 2 bases. The CDR3 is CASSLGQGNTGELFF. DNA for the CDR3: TGTGCCAGCAGCCTGGGACAGGGAAACACCGGGGAGCTGTTTTTT.

The J gene is TRBJ2-7, the V gene TRBV10-3, with D perhaps TRBD1 (6 bases). The CDR3 is made up of 19 amino acids. Trimming took off 0 bases at V and 1 base at J, with 22 bases between the two ends. Germline V gives CDR1 ENHRY, CDR2 SYGVKD. The CDR3: CAISESPLQGEVRSYEQYV. The CDR3 DNA sequence: TGTGCCATCAGTGAGTCCCCGCTACAGGGAGAAGTTAGATCCTACGAGCAGTACGTC.

The chain recombines TRBV20-1 with TRBJ1-2; no clear D gene. There are 11 residues in the CDR3. Per germline, CDR1 DFQATT and CDR2 SNEGSKA (reference sequence). V lost 1 base and J lost 7, with 7 bases in between. The CDR3 DNA follows: TGCAGTGCTAGAGCCCCTCGTGGCTACACCTTC. It specifies CSARAPRGYTF.

The chain couples TRBV27 to TRBJ2-7; TRBD1 aligns across 9 bases. From germline, CDR1 is MNHEY and CDR2 SMNVEV (reference sequence). The CDR3 totals 15 residues. V gave up 0 bases and J gave up 2 bases; unmatched junction bases: 2. Here the CDR3 reads CASSLSRDRAYEQYV. CDR3 DNA sequence: TGTGCCAGCAGTTTATCCCGGGACAGGGCCTACGAGCAGTACGTC.

The chain carries TRBV6-1 and TRBJ1-3, with 7 nucleotides matching TRBD1. Germline CDR1 MNHNS, CDR2 SASEGT. The CDR3 is 17 amino acids. V was clipped by 3 bases and J by 0 bases; unmatched bases: 8. CDR3 in amino acids: CASSDGDSLYSGNTIYF. The CDR3 bases are TGTGCCAGCAGTGATGGGGACAGCCTGTACTCTGGAAACACCATATATTTT.

The chain links TRBV7-6 to TRBJ2-5; 14 positions match TRBD2. The CDR3 is made up of 18 amino acids. CDR1 is SGHVS and CDR2 is FNYEAQ in the germline V gene. Germline trimming cut 3 bases from V and 1 base from J; bases unmatched to any gene: 7. DNA for the CDR3: TGTGCCAGCAGCTTGATCGGCGGACTAGCGGGGGGCCAAGAGACCCAGTACTTC. Protein: CASSLIGGLAGGQETQYF.

V is TRBV4-2 and J is TRBJ2-2; D not certain. In germline, CDR1 is LGHNA, CDR2 YNFKEQ. This CDR3 has 15 residues. Trimming left V 1 base short and J 6 bases short, with 12 bases between. The CDR3 sequence is CASSQGGTASGELFF. In DNA form, the CDR3 reads TGTGCCAGCAGCCAAGGTGGTACTGCGTCCGGGGAGCTGTTTTTT.

The gene calls are TRBV19 and TRBJ2-5; D may be TRBD1 (5 bases). The V gene lost 3 bases and the J gene lost 4 bases, with 9 bases spanning the gap. CDR3 length: 13 amino acids. Germline V gives CDR1 LNHDA, CDR2 SQIVND (reference sequence). CDR3: CASSINRGETQYF. The CDR3 bases are TGTGCCAGTAGTATTAATAGGGGAGAGACCCAGTACTTC.

The chain combines TRBV19 with TRBJ1-2; D possibly corresponds to TRBD1 (6 bases). V was shortened by 5 bases and J by 4 bases, with 11 bases between the two germline ends. Germline CDR1 and CDR2: LNHDA and SQIVND (reference sequence). This CDR3 has 13 amino acids. The CDR3 region has the DNA TGTGCCAGTAGTGCGGGGGCTGGCTATGGCTACACCTTC. Translated, it gives CASSAGAGYGYTF.

This chain uses TRBV27 with TRBJ1-5; D unresolved. Trimming shortened V by 2 bases and J by 3 bases, and 8 bases separated the two germline ends. CDR3 length: 14 amino acids. CDR1 is MNHEY and CDR2 is SMNVEV in the germline V gene (reference sequence). The CDR3 reads CASSLTGVNQPQHF. In DNA form, the CDR3 reads TGTGCCAGCAGTTTAACCGGGGTCAATCAGCCCCAGCATTTT.

The gene calls are TRBV4-1 and TRBJ2-7, with TRBD1 matching over 7 bases. Losses at the gene ends were 0 bases for V and 7 bases for J; bases not matched to a gene: 6. Germline CDR1 reads MGHRA; CDR2 reads YSYEKL. The CDR3 runs to 14 residues. In DNA form, the CDR3 reads TGCGCCAGCAGCCAAGATACAGGGGCGCGAGAGCAGTACGTC. The encoded protein is CASSQDTGAREQYV.

In this sample, this clone turned up once. The J gene is TRBJ1-1, the V gene TRBV5-5, with D possibly TRBD1 on 6 matching bases. Deletions cut 0 bases from V and 0 bases from J, with 12 bases between. Germline-derived CDR1 and CDR2 are SGHKS and YYEKEE (reference sequence). The length of the CDR3 is 16 residues. CDR3 bases: TGTGCCAGCAGCTTGGAAACAGGGTTTATGAACACTGAAGCTTTCTTT. Translating gives CASSLETGFMNTEAFF.

The CDR3 region is CASSRDFPGYGYTF. The CDR3 nucleotides are TGTGCCAGCAGCCGGGACTTCCCCGGCTATGGCTACACCTTC. The chain employs TRBV5-4 and TRBJ1-2; TRBD1 might be the D (5 bases). Germline V gene data show CDR1 as SGHNT and CDR2 as YYREEE (reference sequence). Trimming took 4 bases from V and 4 from J, leaving 14 bases between them. The CDR3 covers 14 residues.

This rearrangement joins TRBV12-3 or TRBV12-4 to TRBJ1-3; weak D call: TRBD1 (6 bases). The CDR3 consists of 13 residues. Trimming removed 5 bases at V and 4 bases at J, with 9 bases between. DNA of the CDR3: TGTGCCAGCAGTACAGGGTCCGGAAACACCATATATTTT. This translates into CASSTGSGNTIYF.

This rearrangement joins TRBV27 to TRBJ1-3; no definite D call. This CDR3 region has 14 residues. Deletions cut 2 bases from V and 4 bases from J, with 9 bases between. CDR1 is MNHEY, CDR2 SMNVEV, per germline (reference sequence). DNA for the CDR3: TGTGCCAGCAGTTTACGGGGATACGGAAACACCATATATTTT. This gives the protein CASSLRGYGNTIYF.

This chain connects TRBV5-1 to TRBJ1-2, with 10 bases aligning to TRBD1. Looked up from germline, CDR1 is SGHRS and CDR2 is YFSETQ. The CDR3 consists of 16 residues. With V trimmed by 0 bases and J by 4 bases, 6 bases remained unmatched. The CDR3 here is CASSLVETGGPYGYTF. The CDR3 coding sequence is TGCGCCAGCAGCTTGGTCGAGACAGGGGGCCCCTATGGCTACACCTTC.

This chain connects TRBV19 to TRBJ1-2; tentative D call: TRBD1 (5 bases). V lost 7 bases, J lost 8 bases, and 17 bases lay in between. The CDR3 length is 13 residues. CDR1 LNHDA and CDR2 SQIVND come from the germline V gene (reference sequence). DNA for the CDR3: TGTGCCAGTAATCCCGGGGGATCGAGAGGCTACACCTTC. It codes for CASNPGGSRGYTF.

The chain links TRBV29-1 to TRBJ1-1; possible D gene TRBD1, 5 bases. Germline values: CDR1 SQVTM, CDR2 ANQGSEA. The CDR3 spans 13 residues. The germline V and J ends were trimmed by 5 bases and 11 bases, with 21 bases remaining between them. The DNA of the CDR3 is TGCAGCGTTCCGGACGGGGGAGGGTTGGGGGCTTTCTTT. Encoded protein: CSVPDGGGLGAFF. The entire variable domain, with the rest obtained from reference TRBV29-1 and TRBJ1-1, is as follows: SAVISQKPSRDICQRGTSLTIQCQVDSQVTMMFWYRQQPGQSLTLIATANQGSEATYESGFVIDKFPISRPNLTFSTLTVSNMSPEDSSIYLCSVPDGGGLGAFFGQGTRLTVV.

The chain employs TRBV29-1 and TRBJ1-2; TRBD1 agrees at 7 bases. J was trimmed by 4 bases and V by 4 bases; bases with no gene match: 6. The CDR3 spans 13 residues. Germline V lookup: CDR1 SQVTM, CDR2 ANQGSEA. The CDR3 protein is CSVAGGRSYGYTF. In nucleotides, the CDR3 is TGCAGCGTTGCAGGGGGTCGGAGCTATGGCTACACCTTC.

The chain links TRBV5-1 to TRBJ2-2; D may be TRBD1 (5 bases). CDR3 length: 16 amino acids. Germline CDR1 and CDR2: SGHRS and YFSETQ. V was pared by 0 bases and J by 3 bases, with 12 bases between. CDR3: CASSLAVQGYTGELFF. The CDR3, as DNA: TGCGCCAGCAGCTTGGCGGTTCAGGGATACACCGGGGAGCTGTTTTTT.